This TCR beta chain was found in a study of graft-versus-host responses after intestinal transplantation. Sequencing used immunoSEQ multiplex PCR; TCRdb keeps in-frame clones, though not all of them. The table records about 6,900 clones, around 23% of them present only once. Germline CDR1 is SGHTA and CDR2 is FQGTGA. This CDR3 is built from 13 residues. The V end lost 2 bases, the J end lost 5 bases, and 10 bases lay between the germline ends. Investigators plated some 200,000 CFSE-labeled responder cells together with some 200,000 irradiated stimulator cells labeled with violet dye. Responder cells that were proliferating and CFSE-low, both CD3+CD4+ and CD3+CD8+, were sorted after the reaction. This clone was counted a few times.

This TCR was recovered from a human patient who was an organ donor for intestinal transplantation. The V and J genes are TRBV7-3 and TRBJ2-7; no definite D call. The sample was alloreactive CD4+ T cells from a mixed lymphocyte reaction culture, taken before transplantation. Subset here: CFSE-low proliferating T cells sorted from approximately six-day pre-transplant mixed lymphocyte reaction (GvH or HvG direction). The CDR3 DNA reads TGTGCCAGCAGCTTAGAATACTTCAACGAGCAGTACTTC. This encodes CASSLEYFNEQYF.